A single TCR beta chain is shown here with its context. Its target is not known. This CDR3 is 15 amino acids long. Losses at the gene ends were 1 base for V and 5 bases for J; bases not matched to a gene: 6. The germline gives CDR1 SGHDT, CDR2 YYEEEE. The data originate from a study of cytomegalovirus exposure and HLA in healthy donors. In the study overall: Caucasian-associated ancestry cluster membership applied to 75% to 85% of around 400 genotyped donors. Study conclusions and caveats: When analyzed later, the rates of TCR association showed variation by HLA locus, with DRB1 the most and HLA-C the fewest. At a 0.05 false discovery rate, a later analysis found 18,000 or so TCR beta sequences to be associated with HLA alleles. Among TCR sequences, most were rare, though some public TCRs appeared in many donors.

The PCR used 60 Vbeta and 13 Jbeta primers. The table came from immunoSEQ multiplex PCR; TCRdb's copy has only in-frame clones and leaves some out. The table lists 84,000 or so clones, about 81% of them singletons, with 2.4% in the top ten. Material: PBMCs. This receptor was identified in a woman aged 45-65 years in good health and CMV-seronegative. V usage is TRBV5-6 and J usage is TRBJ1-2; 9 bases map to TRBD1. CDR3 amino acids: CASSLPGQGLYGYTF. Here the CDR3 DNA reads TGTGCCAGCAGCTTGCCGGGACAGGGTTTATATGGCTACACCTTC.